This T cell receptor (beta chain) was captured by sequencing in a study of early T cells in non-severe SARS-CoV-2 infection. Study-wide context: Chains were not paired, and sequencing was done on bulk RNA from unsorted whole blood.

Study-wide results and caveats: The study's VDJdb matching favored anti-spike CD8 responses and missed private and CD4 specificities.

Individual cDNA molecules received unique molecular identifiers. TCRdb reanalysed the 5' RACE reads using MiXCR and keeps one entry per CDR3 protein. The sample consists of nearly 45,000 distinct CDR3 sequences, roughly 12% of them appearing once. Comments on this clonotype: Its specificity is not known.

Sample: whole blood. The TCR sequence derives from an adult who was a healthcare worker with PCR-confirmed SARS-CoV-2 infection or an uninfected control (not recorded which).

CDR3 DNA sequence: TGTGCCAGCACCGATAGGAACACTGAAGCTTTCTTT. The encoded protein is CASTDRNTEAFF. This chain connects TRBV6-6 to TRBJ1-1; D is undetermined. The CDR3 consists of 12 residues. V was pared by 7 bases and J by 1 base, with 7 bases between. The germline gives CDR1 MNHNY, CDR2 SVGAGI (reference sequence).